Listed here are 13 T cell receptor beta chains from one sample, sequenced in a study of breast tumors, draining lymph nodes, adjacent tissues. Samples came from axillary lymph nodes draining the breast cancer. TCRdb re-called the multiplex PCR reads through MiXCR, storing one row per CDR3 protein. The sample lists under 300,000 distinct CDR3 sequences, less than 35% occurring once. Sequenced sample: axillary lymph node tissue. These receptors were obtained from a female donor with breast cancer. Some clones in this sample may be carry-over from other donors' samples.

The V call is TRBV7-2, the J call TRBJ2-6; 11 bases line up with TRBD1. Germline CDR1 is SGHTA and CDR2 is FQGNSA. The CDR3 consists of 16 residues. Germline trimming cut 5 bases from V and 4 bases from J; bases unmatched to any gene: 4. The CDR3 DNA is TGTGCCAGCAGCCTGGACAGGGGGCCCGGGGCCAACGTCCTGACTTTC. Amino acids: CASSLDRGPGANVLTF. Combining the CDR3 with reference TRBV7-2 and TRBJ2-6 gives the whole variable domain GAGVSQSPSNKVTEKGKDVELRCDPISGHTALYWYRQSLGQGLEFLIYFQGNSAPDKSGLPSDRFSAERTGGSVSTLTIQRTQQEDSAVYLCASSLDRGPGANVLTFGAGSRLTVL.

The chain uses TRBV6-5 and TRBJ2-5, with 8 nucleotides matching TRBD2. From germline, CDR1 is MNHEY and CDR2 SVGAGI. The CDR3 extends over 14 amino acids. The trim removed 6 bases at V and 6 bases at J, leaving 9 bases unmatched. DNA for the CDR3: TGTGCCAGCAGCCCAGCCCGGGGGGGTCAGACCCAGTACTTC. It encodes CASSPARGGQTQYF.

The genes are TRBV20-1 and TRBJ2-3, with 10 bases fitting TRBD2. Germline values: CDR1 DFQATT, CDR2 SNEGSKA (reference sequence). The CDR3 runs to 14 residues. Trimming cost V 6 bases and J 11 bases; bases outside gene matches: 14. In DNA form, the CDR3 reads TGCAGTGCCCCGAGCGGGAGGGCTGTTAATGAGCAGTATTTT. This codes for CSAPSGRAVNEQYF.

This chain connects TRBV6-2 or TRBV6-3 to TRBJ2-7; D gene ambiguous. The CDR3 loop spans 11 amino acids. CDR1 and CDR2 from the germline V gene are MNHEY and SVGEGT. Trimming cost V 0 bases and J 7 bases, with 4 bases left between them. CDR3 residues: CASSYSTEQYF. The CDR3 nucleotides are TGTGCCAGCAGTTACTCGACTGAGCAGTACTTC.

This clonotype was found a few times. The rearrangement uses TRBV6-2 or TRBV6-3 and TRBJ1-2; D remains unclear. Looked up from germline, CDR1 is MNHEY and CDR2 is SVGEGT. Between the trimmed V and J ends, which lost 6 bases and 9 bases, there was a span of 17 bases. There are 13 residues in the CDR3. The CDR3 coding sequence is TGTGCCAGCAGAACGGACGGACCTATTCGCTACACCTTC. It translates to CASRTDGPIRYTF.

The sample holds many counts of this clonotype. V usage is TRBV18 and J usage is TRBJ1-4; D not resolved. CDR1 and CDR2 (germline): KGHSH, LQKENI. V lost 3 bases, J lost 8 bases, and 10 bases lay in between. The CDR3 is made up of 13 amino acids. The CDR3 region has the DNA TGTGCCAGCTCACCCCCGGAAGGGGAAAAACTGTTTTTT. This encodes CASSPPEGEKLFF.

V usage is TRBV7-9 and J usage is TRBJ2-2; the match to TRBD1 covers 9 bases. The CDR3 is made up of 18 amino acids. Trimming cost V 5 bases and J 2 bases; bases outside gene matches: 12. Per the germline V gene, CDR1 is SEHNR and CDR2 is FQNEAQ (reference sequence). The CDR3 nucleotides read TGTGCCAGCAGCAAACGACAGGGGGTGAGCGGAAACACCGGGGAGCTGTTTTTT. This sequence encodes CASSKRQGVSGNTGELFF.

This clonotype was recorded many times. The gene calls are TRBV7-9 and TRBJ2-5; 15 nucleotides agree with TRBD2. There are 15 residues in the CDR3. J was trimmed by 3 bases and V by 5 bases; bases with no gene match: 1. CDR1 SEHNR and CDR2 FQNEAQ come from the germline V gene (reference sequence). DNA of the CDR3: TGTGCCAGCAGCGGACTAGCGGGGGGGGAAGAGACCCAGTACTTC. It specifies CASSGLAGGEETQYF.

In this sample, this clonotype turned up many times. The rearrangement joins TRBV4-1 to TRBJ2-5; no reliable D call. The V gene lost 4 bases and the J gene lost 1 base, with 7 bases spanning the gap. CDR1 and CDR2 from the germline V gene are MGHRA and YSYEKL. The CDR3 loop spans 13 amino acids. CDR3 bases: TGCGCCAGCAGCCGAAATAGCCAAGAGACCCAGTACTTC. This encodes CASSRNSQETQYF.

This clonotype was seen repeatedly, ten times or more. An end of the junction does not agree with germline; a read error may underlie this. The rearrangement uses TRBV15 and TRBJ1-5; unclear D gene. Germline loops: CDR1 LNHNV, CDR2 YYDKDF (reference sequence). This CDR3 spans 13 amino acids. CDR3 in DNA: TGTGCCACCAGCAGAGTGCCCGGCTCAGGTTTGGATTTT. Its translation: CATSRVPGSGLDF.

The genes are TRBV7-2 and TRBJ2-5; D is possibly TRBD1 (5 bases). The V gene's germline CDR1 is SGHTA and CDR2 FQGNSA. The V end lost 0 bases, the J end lost 7 bases, and 15 bases lay between the germline ends. The CDR3 runs to 15 residues. The CDR3 spells CASSLAGPGTGTQYF. CDR3 nucleotides: TGTGCCAGCAGCTTAGCGGGGCCCGGAACCGGGACCCAGTACTTC.

This clonotype has a count of ten or more. The chain carries TRBV6-4 and TRBJ2-3; 12 positions match TRBD1. V lost 11 bases and J lost 6; bases outside the gene matches: 12. Per the germline V gene, CDR1 is MRHNA and CDR2 is SNTAGT. The CDR3 has 15 amino acids. CDR3 bases: TGTGCCGGCCTACCGTGGGACAGGGGGCACGATACGCAGTATTTT. Translating it yields CAGLPWDRGHDTQYF.

This chain uses TRBV24-1 with TRBJ2-3; 8 bases are shared with TRBD2. V shed 12 bases, J shed 4 bases, and the junction held 8 bases outside the gene matches. Germline CDR1 reads KGHDR; CDR2 reads SFDVKD. This CDR3 has 13 amino acids. The CDR3 coding sequence is TGTGCCCCCCTAGTAGCGGGATCAGATACGCAGTATTTT. Residues: CAPLVAGSDTQYF.